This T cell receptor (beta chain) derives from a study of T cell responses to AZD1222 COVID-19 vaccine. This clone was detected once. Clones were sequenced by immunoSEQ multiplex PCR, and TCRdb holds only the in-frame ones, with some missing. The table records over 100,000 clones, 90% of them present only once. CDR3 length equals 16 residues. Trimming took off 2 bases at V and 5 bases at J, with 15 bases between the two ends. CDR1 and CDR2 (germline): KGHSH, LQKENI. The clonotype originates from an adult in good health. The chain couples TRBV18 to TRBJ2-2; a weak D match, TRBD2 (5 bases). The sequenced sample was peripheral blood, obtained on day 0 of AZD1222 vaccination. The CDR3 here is CASSPASSGATGELFF. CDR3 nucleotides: TGTGCCAGCTCACCAGCTAGCTCGGGTGCAACCGGGGAGCTGTTTTTT.